This entry is about one T cell receptor beta chain. The data were taken from a study of cytomegalovirus exposure and HLA in healthy donors. Study details: A prior study identified 117 million unique TCR beta sequences from 180 million or so T cells.

Use of 60 Vbeta and 13 Jbeta primers characterized the PCR. Source study methods: Later work found tens of millions of unique TCR beta chains, with around 10 million shared. Using immunoSEQ multiplex PCR, the repertoire was profiled, and TCRdb retains in-frame clones only, with some absent. V, J and clone size reflect that table, while D and trimming were determined from the DNA. The sample shows some 240,000 clones, approximately 91% of them seen only once. Sequencing input: PBMCs. The sequence derives from a girl aged 2 to 9 in good health and CMV-seronegative.

The DNA for the CDR3 is TGTGCCTGGAGGAGGGCTGGGGCCAACGTCCTGACTTTC. The encoded protein is CAWRRAGANVLTF. V gene TRBV30 combines with J gene TRBJ2-6, with D maybe TRBD2 (5 bases). V was shortened by 3 bases and J by 2 bases, with 5 bases between the two germline ends. Germline V gene lookup returns CDR1 GTSNPN and CDR2 SVGIG (reference sequence). This CDR3 contains 13 residues.